Listed below are T cell receptor beta chains from one sample, sequenced in a study of post-analysis software for immune sequencing data. MiXCR was run by TCRdb on the PCR reads, yielding one entry per CDR3 protein. The data hold hundreds of thousands of distinct CDR3 sequences, with roughly 50% observed a single time. The sample was blood. These receptors came from a girl between 5 and 17 years old with multiple sclerosis. Each CDR3 is given with its conserved first and last residue. A row's size may be missing; if present it is once, few, many or a size class.

clone_size: few; j_call: TRBJ1-2; v_call: TRBV12-3/TRBV12-4; cdr3_aa: CASRWTGRVDGYTF
clone_size: few; j_call: TRBJ1-5; v_call: TRBV7-9; cdr3_aa: CASSLSTGQGLKQPQHF
clone_size: NA; j_call: TRBJ1-2; v_call: TRBV7-2; cdr3_aa: CASSLGQGEGGYTF
clone_size: NA; j_call: TRBJ2-2; v_call: TRBV10-3; cdr3_aa: CAISESLTGELFF
clone_size: NA; j_call: TRBJ2-7; v_call: TRBV20-1; cdr3_aa: CSATPGAHSYEQYF
clone_size: NA; j_call: TRBJ2-7; v_call: TRBV5-6; cdr3_aa: CASSSLSAPYEQYF
clone_size: few; j_call: TRBJ2-7; v_call: TRBV10-3; cdr3_aa: CAISESDGTPYEQYF
clone_size: once; j_call: TRBJ2-1; v_call: TRBV16; cdr3_aa: CASSQWTPGEQFF
clone_size: few; j_call: NA; v_call: TRBV6-5; cdr3_aa: CASSYLDAGQPQHF
clone_size: few; j_call: TRBJ1-4; v_call: TRBV7-2; cdr3_aa: CASSPRTGVEKLFF
clone_size: NA; j_call: TRBJ1-2; v_call: TRBV7-9; cdr3_aa: CASSAVRPTVNYGYTF
clone_size: NA; j_call: TRBJ1-1; v_call: TRBV7-8; cdr3_aa: CASSLAGASEAFF
clone_size: NA; j_call: TRBJ2-3; v_call: TRBV5-1; cdr3_aa: CASRAIGGRTDTQYF
clone_size: few; j_call: TRBJ2-5; v_call: TRBV29-1; cdr3_aa: CSVASGGQETQYF
clone_size: NA; j_call: TRBJ2-7; v_call: TRBV7-2; cdr3_aa: CASSLPSTSVYEQYF
clone_size: NA; j_call: TRBJ2-3; v_call: TRBV20-1; cdr3_aa: CSARDTPGGRSSTDTQYF
clone_size: NA; j_call: TRBJ2-3; v_call: TRBV29-1; cdr3_aa: CSVEDVDTQYF
clone_size: NA; j_call: TRBJ2-1; v_call: TRBV29-1; cdr3_aa: CSVEDLASGRANEQFF
clone_size: NA; j_call: TRBJ2-1; v_call: TRBV28; cdr3_aa: CASSSTGREQFF
clone_size: NA; j_call: TRBJ2-3; v_call: TRBV20-1; cdr3_aa: CSARGATPDTQYF
clone_size: NA; j_call: TRBJ2-4; v_call: TRBV29-1; cdr3_aa: CSVGTGAIGAKNIQYF
clone_size: NA; j_call: TRBJ1-2; v_call: TRBV2; cdr3_aa: CASSEKDYGYTF
clone_size: NA; j_call: TRBJ1-2; v_call: TRBV5-1; cdr3_aa: CASSFGQGAGIYGYTF
clone_size: NA; j_call: TRBJ1-2; v_call: TRBV20-1; cdr3_aa: CSATERGGYGYTF
clone_size: NA; j_call: TRBJ2-7; v_call: TRBV10-2; cdr3_aa: CANRDSSSYEQYF
clone_size: NA; j_call: TRBJ2-7; v_call: TRBV6-5; cdr3_aa: CASSYSLTTSLRGSYEQYF
clone_size: NA; j_call: TRBJ1-1; v_call: TRBV29-1; cdr3_aa: CSVEGQGPNTEAFF
clone_size: few; j_call: TRBJ2-7; v_call: TRBV6-5; cdr3_aa: CASSLIGTYEQYF
clone_size: NA; j_call: TRBJ2-1; v_call: TRBV20-1; cdr3_aa: CSARARTSEQFF
clone_size: few; j_call: TRBJ1-2; v_call: TRBV20-1; cdr3_aa: CSAPESGTAYGYTF